These 20 T cell receptor beta chains came from one sample sequenced in a study of response to subunit inactivated influenza vaccine. TCRdb redid the calling of the RT-PCR reads with MiXCR, one entry per CDR3 protein. Of 500,000 to 700,000 distinct CDR3 sequences in the sample, approximately 22% were seen once. This sample was shared with a second study, whose subject was T cells expressing NK-cell markers. According to that study: 5'RACE template switching built TCR beta cDNA with unique molecular identifiers.

The source material was CD4+ T cells sorted from PBMCs, sampled 12 days after vaccination. The receptors derive from a man aged 45-65 years who received an inactivated influenza vaccine.

The chain has TRBV10-3 and TRBJ1-2; a possible D gene is TRBD1 (5 bases). The ends were cut back, 4 bases at V and 12 bases at J, with 21 bases in the middle. The CDR3 totals 14 residues. Germline V gene data show CDR1 as ENHRY and CDR2 as SYGVKD. The CDR3 DNA follows: TGTGCCATCAGTGGCCAGGGAGATCCGCGACAGAACACCTTC. Translated, it gives CAISGQGDPRQNTF.

The genes are TRBV24-1 and TRBJ2-7; D possibly corresponds to TRBD2 (5 bases). V shed 3 bases and J shed 0 bases, with 8 bases lying between them. The CDR3 totals 14 residues. Germline-derived CDR1 and CDR2 are KGHDR and SFDVKD. CDR3 nucleotides: TGTGCCACCAGTGATGCGAGGGTCTCCTACGAGCAGTACTTC. It codes for CATSDARVSYEQYF.

The rearrangement links TRBV6-1 to TRBJ2-2, with TRBD1 identical over 8 bases. Germline values: CDR1 MNHNS, CDR2 SASEGT. With V trimmed by 7 bases and J by 5 bases, 6 bases remained unmatched. This CDR3 region has 14 residues. CDR3 DNA sequence: TGTGCCAGCAAGTCAGGGGGCCTAACCGGGGAGCTGTTTTTT. It codes for CASKSGGLTGELFF.

The chain links TRBV20-1 to TRBJ2-5; a possible D gene is TRBD2 (6 bases). V was clipped by 3 bases and J by 0 bases, with 8 bases between them. Germline CDR1 reads DFQATT; CDR2 reads SNEGSKA (reference sequence). The CDR3 is made up of 13 amino acids. The CDR3 reads CSARAGYQETQYF. DNA for the CDR3: TGCAGTGCTAGGGCGGGGTACCAAGAGACCCAGTACTTC.

CDR3: CASSQDNPRYGYTF. For the CDR3, the DNA is TGTGCCAGCAGCCAAGACAACCCTCGCTATGGCTACACCTTC. The chain combines TRBV4-2 with TRBJ1-2; unclear D gene. There are 14 residues in the CDR3. The germline CDR1 and CDR2 sequences are LGHNA and YNFKEQ. V lost 0 bases to trimming and J lost 4 bases, with 9 bases between them.

This CDR3 reads CAISDSGGLYNEQFF. Here the CDR3 DNA reads TGTGCCATCAGTGATTCGGGAGGCCTCTACAATGAGCAGTTCTTC. The chain links TRBV10-3 to TRBJ2-1; 7 nucleotides match TRBD2. The CDR3 runs 15 residues. With 3 bases clipped from V and 3 bases from J, the junction kept 5 bases outside the gene matches. CDR1 ENHRY and CDR2 SYGVKD come from the germline V gene.

There are a few counts of this clonotype. The V call is TRBV12-3 or TRBV12-4, the J call TRBJ2-3; 10 bases are a match to TRBD2. With 3 bases clipped from V and 4 bases from J, the junction kept 4 bases outside the gene matches. The CDR3 extends over 15 amino acids. The CDR3 region has the DNA TGTGCCAGCAGTTTGCCTAGCGGGGGTTCAGATACGCAGTATTTT. Protein: CASSLPSGGSDTQYF.

The table lists this clonotype with a few counts. The V call is TRBV6-5, the J call TRBJ1-1; D not certain. The germline gives CDR1 MNHEY, CDR2 SVGAGI. This CDR3 is built from 14 residues. With 5 bases removed from V and 1 base from J, the gap between germline ends came to 11 bases. The CDR3 sequence: CASSNRASNTEAFF. CDR3 in DNA: TGTGCCAGCAGTAACCGGGCCTCGAACACTGAAGCTTTCTTT.

The rearrangement links TRBV5-1 to TRBJ2-5; 9 bases align to TRBD2. Germline V lookup: CDR1 SGHRS, CDR2 YFSETQ. Trimming removed 8 bases from V and 1 base from J; junction bases left unmatched: 6. The CDR3 length is 14 residues. The CDR3 DNA sequence: TGCGCCAGTTCTAGCGGGGAGACCCAAGAGACCCAGTACTTC. This sequence encodes CASSSGETQETQYF.

The table lists this clonotype with many counts. The chain couples TRBV5-6 to TRBJ2-6; no clear D. The CDR3 loop spans 19 amino acids. Between the trimmed V and J ends, which lost 4 bases and 1 base, there was a span of 21 bases. CDR1 is SGHDT and CDR2 is YYEEEE in the germline V gene. The CDR3, as DNA: TGTGCCAGCAGCCCGGTCGGGTTTAGGGATTCGTCTGGGGCCAACGTCCTGACTTTC. Encoded protein: CASSPVGFRDSSGANVLTF.

The sample holds a few counts of this clonotype. The chain is built from TRBV7-2 and TRBJ2-1, with TRBD2 as a possible D gene (6 bases). V dropped 0 bases and J dropped 11 bases, with 14 bases sitting between them. This CDR3 spans 14 amino acids. CDR1 and CDR2 (germline): SGHTA, FQGNSA. In DNA form, the CDR3 reads TGTGCCAGCAGCTTAGCTTCGGGAGCGGCCAAGCAGTTCTTC. It codes for CASSLASGAAKQFF. The whole variable domain, remainder taken from reference TRBV7-2 and TRBJ2-1, is GAGVSQSPSNKVTEKGKDVELRCDPISGHTALYWYRQSLGQGLEFLIYFQGNSAPDKSGLPSDRFSAERTGGSVSTLTIQRTQQEDSAVYLCASSLASGAAKQFFGPGTRLTVL.

The rearrangement uses TRBV2 and TRBJ2-5; perhaps TRBD1 as D (6 bases). Germline V gene data show CDR1 as SNHLY and CDR2 as FYNNEI. Trimming took off 8 bases at V and 3 bases at J, with 13 bases between the two ends. The CDR3 spans 13 residues. Written as DNA, the CDR3 is TGTGCCAGCGGATGGGACACCAAAGAGACCCAGTACTTC. Its protein is CASGWDTKETQYF.

As DNA, the CDR3 is TGCGCCAGCAGCCAAGACCCCGGACAGGATCTCGACCACACCTTC. Its protein product is CASSQDPGQDLDHTF. The chain combines TRBV4-1 with TRBJ1-2, with 7 bases fitting TRBD1. This CDR3 comprises 15 residues. Germline-derived CDR1 and CDR2 are MGHRA and YSYEKL. V lost 0 bases to trimming and J lost 12 bases; unmatched junction nucleotides: 13.

The genes are TRBV20-1 and TRBJ2-3; weak D call: TRBD1 (5 bases). The V gene's germline CDR1 is DFQATT and CDR2 SNEGSKA (reference sequence). Trimming took 6 bases from V and 2 from J, leaving 21 bases between them. The CDR3 runs 16 residues. CDR3 region: CSANTLSLGVTDTQYF. CDR3 coding DNA: TGCAGTGCCAACACTCTATCGTTAGGGGTCACAGATACGCAGTATTTT.

The chain employs TRBV3-1 and TRBJ2-1, with D tentatively TRBD2 (5 bases). Per germline, CDR1 LGHDT and CDR2 YNNKEL (reference sequence). This CDR3 has 15 amino acids. Trimming pared 1 base from V and 4 bases from J, leaving 11 bases between. This chain's CDR3 is CASSQVSSGYNEQFF. CDR3 sequence (DNA): TGTGCCAGCAGCCAAGTTTCCTCGGGGTACAATGAGCAGTTCTTC.

Only a few counts were recorded for this clonotype. The chain couples TRBV12-3 or TRBV12-4 to TRBJ1-5; 8 bases agree with TRBD1. CDR3 size: 15 residues. J lost 4 bases, V lost 6 bases, and 8 bases had no gene match. The CDR3 here is CASSKTGDGNQPQHF. CDR3 in DNA: TGTGCCAGCAGCAAGACAGGGGATGGTAATCAGCCCCAGCATTTT.

The sample holds many counts of this clonotype. The rearrangement links TRBV5-1 to TRBJ2-6, with no clear D. From germline, CDR1 is SGHRS and CDR2 YFSETQ. Trimming stripped 0 bases from V and 1 base from J, with 2 bases between. This CDR3 region has 14 residues. This CDR3 is CASSLGSGANVLTF. In DNA, the CDR3 is TGCGCCAGCAGCTTGGGGTCTGGGGCCAACGTCCTGACTTTC.

The genes are TRBV7-8 and TRBJ1-2; 9 positions agree with TRBD1. The CDR3 sequence is 15 residues long. J lost 6 bases, V lost 4 bases, and 9 bases had no gene match. Looked up from germline, CDR1 is SGHVS and CDR2 is FQNEAQ. CDR3 loop: CASSSRWTGEHGYTF. Written as DNA, the CDR3 is TGTGCCAGCAGCTCACGGTGGACAGGGGAGCATGGCTACACCTTC.

V and J are TRBV4-3 and TRBJ2-2; possibly TRBD2 for D (5 bases). There are 13 residues in the CDR3. The V gene lost 8 bases and the J gene lost 8 bases, with 15 bases spanning the gap. Germline CDR1 is LGHNA and CDR2 is YSLEER. In nucleotides, the CDR3 is TGCGCCAGCTCAGCGGCCGGCGGGGGGGAGCTGTTTTTT. It yields the protein CASSAAGGGELFF.

This clonotype was picked up many times. The chain links TRBV11-3 to TRBJ1-5, with 7 bases aligning to TRBD1. This CDR3 contains 17 residues. Germline V gives CDR1 SGHNT, CDR2 YENEEA. The V gene end was trimmed by 2 bases and the J gene end by 4 bases; junction bases not matched to a gene: 11. This chain's CDR3 is CASSLRISGTENQPQHF. As DNA, the CDR3 is TGTGCCAGCAGCTTAAGGATTTCCGGGACAGAGAATCAGCCCCAGCATTTT. The full variable domain, its missing parts supplied by reference TRBV11-3 and TRBJ1-5, is EAGVVQSPRYKIIEKKQPVAFWCNPISGHNTLYWYLQNLGQGPELLIRYENEEAVDDSQLPKDRFSAERLKGVDSTLKIQPAELGDSAVYLCASSLRISGTENQPQHFGDGTRLSIL.